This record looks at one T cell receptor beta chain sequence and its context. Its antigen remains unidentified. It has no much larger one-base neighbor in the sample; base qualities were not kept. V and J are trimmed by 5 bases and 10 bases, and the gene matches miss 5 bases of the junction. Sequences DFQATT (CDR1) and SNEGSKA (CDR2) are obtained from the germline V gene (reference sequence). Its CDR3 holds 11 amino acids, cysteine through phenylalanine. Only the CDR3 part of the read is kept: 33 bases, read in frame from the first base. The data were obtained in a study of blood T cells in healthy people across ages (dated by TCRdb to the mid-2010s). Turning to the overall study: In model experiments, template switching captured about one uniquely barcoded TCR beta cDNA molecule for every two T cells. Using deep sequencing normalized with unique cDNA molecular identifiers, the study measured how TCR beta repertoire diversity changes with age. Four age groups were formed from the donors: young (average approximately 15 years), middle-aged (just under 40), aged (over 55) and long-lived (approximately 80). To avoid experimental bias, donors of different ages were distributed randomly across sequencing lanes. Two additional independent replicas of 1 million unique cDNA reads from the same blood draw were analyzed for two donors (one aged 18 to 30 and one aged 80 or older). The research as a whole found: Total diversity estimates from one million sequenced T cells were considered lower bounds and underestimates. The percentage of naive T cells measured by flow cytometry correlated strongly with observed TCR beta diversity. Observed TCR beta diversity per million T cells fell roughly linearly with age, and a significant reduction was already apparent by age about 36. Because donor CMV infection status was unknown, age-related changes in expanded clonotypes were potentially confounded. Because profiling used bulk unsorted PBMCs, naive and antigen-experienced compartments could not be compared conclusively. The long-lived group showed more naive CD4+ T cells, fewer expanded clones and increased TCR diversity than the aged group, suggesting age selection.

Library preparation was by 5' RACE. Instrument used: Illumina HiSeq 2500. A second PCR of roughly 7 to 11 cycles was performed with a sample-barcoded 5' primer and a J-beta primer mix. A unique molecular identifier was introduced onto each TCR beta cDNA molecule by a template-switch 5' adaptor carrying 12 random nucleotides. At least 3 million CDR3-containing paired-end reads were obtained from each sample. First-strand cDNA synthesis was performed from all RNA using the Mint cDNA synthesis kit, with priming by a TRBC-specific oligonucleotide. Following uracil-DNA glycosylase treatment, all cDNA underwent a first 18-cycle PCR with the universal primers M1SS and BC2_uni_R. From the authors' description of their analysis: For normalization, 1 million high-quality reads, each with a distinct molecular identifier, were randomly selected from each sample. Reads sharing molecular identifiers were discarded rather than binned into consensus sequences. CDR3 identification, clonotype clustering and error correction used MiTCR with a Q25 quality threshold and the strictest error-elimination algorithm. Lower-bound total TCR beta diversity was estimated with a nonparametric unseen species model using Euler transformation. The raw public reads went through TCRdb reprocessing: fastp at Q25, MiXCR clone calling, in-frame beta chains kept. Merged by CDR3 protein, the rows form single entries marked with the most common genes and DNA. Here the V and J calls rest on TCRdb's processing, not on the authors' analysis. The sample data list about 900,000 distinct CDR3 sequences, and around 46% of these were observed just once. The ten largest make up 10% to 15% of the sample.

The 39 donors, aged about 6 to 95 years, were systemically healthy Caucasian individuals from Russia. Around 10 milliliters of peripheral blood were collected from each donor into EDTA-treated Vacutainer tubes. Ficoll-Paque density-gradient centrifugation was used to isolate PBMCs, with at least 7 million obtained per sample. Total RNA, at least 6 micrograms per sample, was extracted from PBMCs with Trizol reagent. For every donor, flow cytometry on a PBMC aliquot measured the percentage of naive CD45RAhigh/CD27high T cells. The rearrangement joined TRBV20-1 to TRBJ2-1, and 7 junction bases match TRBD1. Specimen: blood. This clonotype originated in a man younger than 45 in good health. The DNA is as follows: TGCAGTGCTGACAGGGTAGGCGAGCAGTTCTTC. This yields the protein CSADRVGEQFF.